This T cell receptor beta chain was sequenced during a study of T cell responses to AZD1222 COVID-19 vaccine. As regards this clone: Its target is not known.

Study results and limitations: Mapped onto spike, vaccine-associated CD4 TCRs spanned it and were dominant at 160-218 and 743-854. Only a handful of AZD1222 recipients, more than 5 in all, had baseline seropositivity. Regions left unmutated in variants are reportedly the target of nearly half of spike-specific TCRs.

Profiling relied on immunoSEQ multiplex PCR, and the TCRdb table lists in-frame clones only, not all of them. Here the sample spans 100,000 to 150,000 clones, 88% being singletons. The CDR3 is 14 residues long. Trimming removed 4 bases from V and 1 base from J; junction bases left unmatched: 4. Germline V gene sequence: CDR1 GTSNPN, CDR2 SVGIG (reference sequence). This clonotype was sampled from an adult in good health. This specimen was peripheral blood, taken on day 0 of AZD1222 vaccination. The rearrangement uses TRBV30 and TRBJ1-1; 9 bases fit TRBD1. The CDR3 DNA follows: TGTGCCTGGATTTTGGGACAGGGGAACACTGAAGCTTTCTTT. This sequence encodes CAWILGQGNTEAFF.